The sequence of this T cell receptor beta chain was determined in a study of T-cell reconstitution after alpha-beta-depleted transplantation in children. In this sample, this clonotype turned up many times. The authors prepared the TCRbeta library with unique molecular identifiers. TCRdb analysed the PCR reads with MiXCR anew, one entry per CDR3 protein. Seen here are over 550,000 distinct CDR3 sequences, roughly a tenth observed once, and the top ten hold less than 5%. Looked up from germline, CDR1 is DFQATT and CDR2 is SNEGSKA (reference sequence). This CDR3 is built from 13 residues. Trimming pared 0 bases from V and 5 bases from J, leaving 8 bases between.

The sample was PBMCs from the stem cell graft donor, taken from the stem cell graft. This TCR came from a human donor who donated a stem cell graft to a child with acute myeloid leukemia. This chain uses TRBV20-1 with TRBJ2-1; D not certain. CDR3: CSARDEGNNEQFF. The CDR3 nucleotides are TGCAGTGCTAGAGATGAAGGAAACAATGAGCAGTTCTTC.